Below, 30 T cell receptor beta chains from the same sample are listed, as sequenced in a study of T cells in Graves' hyperthyroidism and ophthalmopathy. RNA transcripts gave rise to amplified TCR beta CDR3 regions. Using the HTBI primer set, a first-round RT-PCR was run on the TCR CDR3. In TCRdb, the multiplex PCR reads were re-called with MiXCR into one record per CDR3 protein. The repertoire holds hundreds of thousands of distinct CDR3 sequences, with about 14% as singletons. Sequencing used blood. The receptors here all came from a young man with Graves' ophthalmopathy.

This clonotype was seen repeatedly, ten times or more. The chain links TRBV2 to TRBJ2-3; 13 bases match TRBD2. CDR3 length equals 16 residues. With V trimmed by 6 bases and J by 4 bases, 7 bases remained unmatched. CDR1 SNHLY and CDR2 FYNNEI come from the germline V gene. The CDR3 protein is CASRPRTSGSADTQYF. The CDR3 DNA sequence: TGTGCCAGCAGACCAAGGACTAGCGGGAGTGCAGATACGCAGTATTTT.

The sample holds many counts of this clonotype. This rearrangement joins TRBV5-6 to TRBJ2-1; D may match TRBD1 or TRBD2 (5 bases each). Germline V gene data show CDR1 as SGHDT and CDR2 as YYEEEE. The V gene lost 3 bases and the J gene lost 0 bases, with 19 bases spanning the gap. The CDR3 contains 18 residues. The CDR3 DNA sequence: TGTGCCAGCAGCTGGGAGCAGGGTCCCTTCAGCTCCTACAATGAGCAGTTCTTC. Translating gives CASSWEQGPFSSYNEQFF.

V is TRBV30 and J is TRBJ1-2; TRBD1 is a possible D gene (5 bases). Germline loops: CDR1 GTSNPN, CDR2 SVGIG (reference sequence). V shed 4 bases and J shed 4 bases, with 22 bases lying between them. The length of the CDR3 is 16 residues. The CDR3 protein is CAWNPPGAATLYGYTF. In nucleotides, the CDR3 is TGTGCCTGGAACCCCCCCGGGGCAGCCACCCTCTATGGCTACACCTTC.

CDR3 DNA: TGCGCCAGCAGCCAAGTTCACTCTGGGCTCTCTGGAAACACCATATATTTT. Residues: CASSQVHSGLSGNTIYF. The chain recombines TRBV4-1 with TRBJ1-3; D uncertain. This CDR3 contains 17 residues. Trimming left V 1 base short and J 0 bases short, with 13 bases between. The germline V gene has CDR1 MGHRA and CDR2 YSYEKL.

This clonotype has a count of ten or more. The chain uses TRBV7-8 and TRBJ2-3, with D hard to call. The germline V gene has CDR1 SGHVS and CDR2 FQNEAQ. This CDR3 comprises 13 residues. Trimming left V 1 base short and J 4 bases short, with 6 bases between. This CDR3 reads CASSLDVADTQYF. CDR3 in DNA: TGTGCCAGCAGCTTAGATGTTGCAGATACGCAGTATTTT.

This clonotype was counted at least ten times. The V call is TRBV3-1, the J call TRBJ2-6, with D unclear. This CDR3 comprises 18 residues. Trimming removed 1 base from V and 2 bases from J, with 15 bases in between. Germline CDR1 LGHDT, CDR2 YNNKEL (reference sequence). The CDR3 DNA sequence: TGTGCCAGCAGCCAAGTGTGGGCATCCCTCCCTGGGGCCAACGTCCTGACTTTC. Translation gives CASSQVWASLPGANVLTF. The full variable domain, with the rest looked up from reference TRBV3-1 and TRBJ2-6, is DTAVSQTPKYLVTQMGNDKSIKCEQNLGHDTMYWYKQDSKKFLKIMFSYNNKELIINETVPNRFSPKSPDKAHLNLHINSLELGDSAVYFCASSQVWASLPGANVLTFGAGSRLTVL.

This clonotype appeared a few times. V and J are TRBV15 and TRBJ1-2; D remains ambiguous. The length of the CDR3 is 14 residues. From germline, CDR1 is LNHNV and CDR2 YYDKDF (reference sequence). The germline V and J ends were trimmed by 5 bases and 0 bases, with 10 bases remaining between them. This chain's CDR3 is CATSAESTNYGYTF. The CDR3 region has the DNA TGTGCCACCAGCGCCGAGAGCACTAACTATGGCTACACCTTC.

The V call is TRBV6-6, the J call TRBJ1-1; D gene unclear. Germline loops: CDR1 MNHNY, CDR2 SVGAGI (reference sequence). This CDR3 comprises 14 residues. Trimming cost V 0 bases and J 3 bases, with 8 bases left between them. CDR3 amino acids: CASSYSNWDTEAFF. CDR3 bases: TGTGCCAGCAGTTACTCGAACTGGGACACTGAAGCTTTCTTT.

The V gene is TRBV2, the J gene TRBJ2-1; D is tentatively TRBD1 or TRBD2 (5 bases each). Germline V gene lookup returns CDR1 SNHLY and CDR2 FYNNEI. There are 11 residues in the CDR3. With 5 bases removed from V and 11 bases from J, the gap between germline ends came to 10 bases. The CDR3 loop is CASSRRDQQFF. The CDR3 DNA reads as TGTGCCAGCAGTCGCCGGGACCAGCAGTTCTTC.

This clonotype was counted ten times or more. V gene TRBV15 combines with J gene TRBJ2-7; TRBD2 is a possible D gene (5 bases). The CDR3 length is 14 residues. Germline V gene data show CDR1 as LNHNV and CDR2 as YYDKDF (reference sequence). V lost 5 bases to trimming and J lost 3 bases, with 14 bases between them. The CDR3 reads CATSGEAAVYEQYF. For the CDR3, the DNA is TGTGCCACCAGCGGTGAAGCGGCAGTCTACGAGCAGTACTTC.

This clonotype showed up just a few times. V is TRBV4-1 and J is TRBJ2-7; unclear D gene. From germline, CDR1 is MGHRA and CDR2 YSYEKL. Deletions cut 3 bases from V and 3 bases from J, with 21 bases between. The CDR3 spans 17 residues. The CDR3 loop is CASSQNSRPIIHYEQYF. The CDR3 region has the DNA TGCGCCAGCAGCCAGAATTCACGGCCAATAATCCACTACGAGCAGTACTTC.

The table lists this clonotype with many counts. The chain recombines TRBV12-3 or TRBV12-4 with TRBJ2-2; D may be TRBD2 (5 bases). The CDR3 is 16 residues long. V gave up 1 base and J gave up 6 bases, with 15 bases separating them. The CDR3 spells CASSLDVTLVPGELFF. CDR3 DNA sequence: TGTGCCAGCAGTTTAGATGTGACACTAGTCCCCGGGGAGCTGTTTTTT.

The table lists this clonotype with many counts. The chain is built from TRBV24-1 and TRBJ2-3; D gene unclear. V dropped 2 bases and J dropped 2 bases, with 4 bases sitting between them. The CDR3 has 13 amino acids. CDR1 is KGHDR, CDR2 SFDVKD, per germline. CDR3 amino acids: CATSDSVTDTQYF. Written as DNA, the CDR3 is TGTGCCACCAGTGATTCAGTCACAGATACGCAGTATTTT.

This clonotype was recorded at least ten times. V gene TRBV30 combines with J gene TRBJ2-1; 9 bases agree with TRBD2. V lost 8 bases and J lost 3; bases outside the gene matches: 5. The germline V gene has CDR1 GTSNPN and CDR2 SVGIG (reference sequence). The CDR3 contains 13 residues. CDR3 sequence (DNA): TGTGCCGCCCCGCGGGAGGGCTACAATGAGCAGTTCTTC. It yields the protein CAAPREGYNEQFF.

This clonotype was seen many times. The rearrangement links TRBV7-6 to TRBJ2-1; TRBD1 matches at 8 bases. Germline CDR1 reads SGHVS; CDR2 reads FNYEAQ. Trimming removed 5 bases from V and 8 bases from J; junction bases left unmatched: 5. The CDR3 loop spans 13 amino acids. CDR3 residues: CASSPTGVDEQFF. CDR3 DNA sequence: TGTGCCAGCAGCCCGACAGGGGTCGATGAGCAGTTCTTC.

As concerns this clonotype: With a much larger clone just one base away, this may be a read error. The rearrangement uses TRBV5-1 and TRBJ2-7; D tentatively reads TRBD1 or TRBD2 (6 bases each). Germline V gives CDR1 SGHRS, CDR2 YFSETQ. The CDR3 extends over 15 amino acids. The CDR3 protein is CASGFVPGGRYEQYF. CDR3 nucleotides: TGCGCCAGCGGCTTCGTGCCCGGGGGCCGTTACGAGCAGTACTTC.

The chain links TRBV25-1 to TRBJ2-1; 11 bases are shared with TRBD2. The CDR3 has 18 amino acids. Germline V gene data show CDR1 as MGHDK and CDR2 as SYGVNS. V gave up 8 bases and J gave up 4 bases; unmatched junction bases: 16. The CDR3 nucleotides are TGTGCCAGCGGGAAACGAGGGGATAGACTAGCGGGATACAATGAGCAGTTCTTC. It is translated as CASGKRGDRLAGYNEQFF.

The chain has TRBV20-1 and TRBJ1-2, with 7 bases lining up with TRBD1. The CDR3 loop spans 14 amino acids. V was clipped by 4 bases and J by 2 bases; unmatched bases: 7. Germline V CDR1 and CDR2: DFQATT, SNEGSKA (reference sequence). CDR3 sequence reads: CSAKGETGNYGYTF. CDR3 nucleotides: TGCAGTGCTAAAGGGGAGACAGGGAACTATGGCTACACCTTC.

This clonotype was seen a handful of times. V usage is TRBV4-1 and J usage is TRBJ2-7; 7 bases align to TRBD2. V shed 0 bases and J 3 bases; nucleotides not matched to a gene: 5. Germline V gene sequence: CDR1 MGHRA, CDR2 YSYEKL. The CDR3 has 15 amino acids. CDR3 region: CASSQDAGEDYEQYF. CDR3 in DNA: TGCGCCAGCAGCCAAGACGCGGGGGAAGACTACGAGCAGTACTTC.

This clonotype was counted at least ten times. The rearrangement uses TRBV4-2 and TRBJ1-3; D possibly corresponds to TRBD1 (6 bases). The CDR3 runs to 17 residues. Germline V gene data show CDR1 as LGHNA and CDR2 as YNFKEQ. V was trimmed by 0 bases and J by 4 bases, leaving 16 bases between them. CDR3: CASSQDLWTEGGNTIYF. The CDR3 DNA is TGTGCCAGCAGCCAAGATCTTTGGACAGAAGGGGGAAACACCATATATTTT.

V usage is TRBV29-1 and J usage is TRBJ2-2; TRBD1 might be the D (5 bases). The germline V and J ends were trimmed by 8 bases and 4 bases, with 11 bases remaining between them. The CDR3 has 12 residues. Germline values: CDR1 SQVTM, CDR2 ANQGSEA. The CDR3 sequence: CSLQVPTGELFF. CDR3 nucleotide sequence: TGCAGCTTACAGGTTCCCACCGGGGAGCTGTTTTTT.

In this sample, this clonotype turned up many times. The chain has TRBV12-3 or TRBV12-4 and TRBJ2-7, with D possibly being TRBD2 (6 bases). The CDR3 runs to 14 residues. With 5 bases removed from V and 0 bases from J, the gap between germline ends came to 11 bases. The CDR3 is CASSTRDFSYEQYF. The CDR3 nucleotides read TGTGCCAGCAGTACCCGGGACTTCTCCTACGAGCAGTACTTC.

In this sample, this clonotype turned up many times. The genes are TRBV11-3 and TRBJ2-7, with D possibly matching TRBD2 (6 bases). This CDR3 spans 15 amino acids. Germline CDR1 reads SGHNT; CDR2 reads YENEEA. The V end lost 4 bases, the J end lost 0 bases, and 13 bases lay between the germline ends. CDR3: CASSWDFSDSYEQYF. The CDR3 coding sequence is TGTGCCAGCAGCTGGGACTTCTCAGACTCCTACGAGCAGTACTTC.

The rearrangement links TRBV5-1 to TRBJ1-1; 11 bases map to TRBD1. The CDR3 is made up of 14 amino acids. The trim removed 2 bases at V and 7 bases at J, leaving 4 bases unmatched. CDR1 is SGHRS, CDR2 YFSETQ, per germline. As DNA, the CDR3 is TGCGCCAGCAGCTTTGGACAGGGGGCAGGTGAAGCTTTCTTT. This sequence encodes CASSFGQGAGEAFF.

Many counts were recorded for this clonotype. The rearrangement uses TRBV4-1 and TRBJ1-5, with TRBD1 matching 7 bases. CDR1 is MGHRA, CDR2 YSYEKL, per germline. The CDR3 contains 15 residues. Germline trimming cut 0 bases from V and 3 bases from J; bases unmatched to any gene: 2. Here the CDR3 reads CASSQEQGNNQPQHF. The CDR3, as DNA: TGCGCCAGCAGCCAAGAACAGGGGAACAATCAGCCCCAGCATTTT.

The chain is built from TRBV5-1 and TRBJ2-1, with D perhaps assigned TRBD1 or TRBD2 (5 bases each). The CDR3 runs to 17 residues. With 0 bases removed from V and 1 base from J, the gap between germline ends came to 14 bases. The germline V gene encodes CDR1 SGHRS and CDR2 YFSETQ. CDR3 nucleotide sequence: TGCGCCAGCAGCTTGGATTCCGGGGCAGGGTCCTACAATGAGCAGTTCTTC. This encodes CASSLDSGAGSYNEQFF.

This clonotype was seen ten or more times. The chain joins TRBV6-1 to TRBJ2-3, with TRBD2 matching 11 bases. The CDR3 is made up of 16 amino acids. Trimming took 10 bases from V and 3 from J; bases not matched to a gene: 12. Germline V lookup: CDR1 MNHNS, CDR2 SASEGT. The CDR3 protein is CATRPLAGGGTDTQYF. The CDR3 nucleotides are TGTGCCACTAGGCCCTTAGCGGGAGGGGGGACAGATACGCAGTATTTT.

The chain couples TRBV5-5 to TRBJ2-6; D remains ambiguous. The CDR3 is 18 residues long. V shed 6 bases and J shed 0 bases, with 19 bases lying between them. The germline V gene has CDR1 SGHKS and CDR2 YYEKEE (reference sequence). This CDR3 is CASTYMDFRSSGANVLTF. DNA of the CDR3: TGTGCCAGCACATACATGGATTTTCGAAGCTCTGGGGCCAACGTCCTGACTTTC.

This clonotype was counted many times. This chain links TRBV10-3 with TRBJ2-7, with a possible D match to TRBD1 (5 bases). The ends were cut back, 2 bases at V and 6 bases at J, with 11 bases in the middle. Per germline, CDR1 ENHRY and CDR2 SYGVKD. The length of the CDR3 is 13 residues. Written as DNA, the CDR3 is TGTGCCATCAGTGAGGTCCAGGGTAGCGAGCAGTACTTC. As protein: CAISEVQGSEQYF.

The V gene is TRBV5-4, the J gene TRBJ1-2; 9 positions match TRBD1. The CDR3 covers 14 residues. Germline V CDR1 and CDR2: SGHNT, YYREEE (reference sequence). V was clipped by 4 bases and J by 4 bases; unmatched bases: 5. The chain's CDR3 is CASSTPTGGYGYTF. The CDR3 bases are TGTGCCAGCAGCACTCCGACAGGGGGCTATGGCTACACCTTC.